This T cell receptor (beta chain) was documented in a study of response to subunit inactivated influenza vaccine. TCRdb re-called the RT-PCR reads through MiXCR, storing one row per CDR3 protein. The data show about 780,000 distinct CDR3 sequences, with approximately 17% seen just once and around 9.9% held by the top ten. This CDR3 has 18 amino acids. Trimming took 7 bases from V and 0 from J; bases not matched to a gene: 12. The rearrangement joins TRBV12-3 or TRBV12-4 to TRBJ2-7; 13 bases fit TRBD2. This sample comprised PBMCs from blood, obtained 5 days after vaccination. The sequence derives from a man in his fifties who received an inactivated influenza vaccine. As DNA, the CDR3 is TGTGCCAGCAAGAAAATAGGACTAGCGGGGGACTCCTCCTACGAGCAGTACTTC. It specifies CASKKIGLAGDSSYEQYF.